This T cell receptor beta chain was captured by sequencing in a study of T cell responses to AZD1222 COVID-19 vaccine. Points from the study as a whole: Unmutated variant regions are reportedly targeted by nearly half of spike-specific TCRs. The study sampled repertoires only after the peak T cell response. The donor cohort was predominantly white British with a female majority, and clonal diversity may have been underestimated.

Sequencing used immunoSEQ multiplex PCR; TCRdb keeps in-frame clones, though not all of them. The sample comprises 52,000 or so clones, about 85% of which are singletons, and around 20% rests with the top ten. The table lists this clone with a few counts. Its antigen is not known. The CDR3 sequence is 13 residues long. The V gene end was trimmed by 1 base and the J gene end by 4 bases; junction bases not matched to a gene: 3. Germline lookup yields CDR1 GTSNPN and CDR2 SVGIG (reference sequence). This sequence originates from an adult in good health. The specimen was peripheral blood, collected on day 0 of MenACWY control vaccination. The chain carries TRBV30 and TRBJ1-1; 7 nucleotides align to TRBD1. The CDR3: CAWSGQGGTEAFF. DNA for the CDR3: TGTGCCTGGAGTGGACAGGGAGGCACTGAAGCTTTCTTT.